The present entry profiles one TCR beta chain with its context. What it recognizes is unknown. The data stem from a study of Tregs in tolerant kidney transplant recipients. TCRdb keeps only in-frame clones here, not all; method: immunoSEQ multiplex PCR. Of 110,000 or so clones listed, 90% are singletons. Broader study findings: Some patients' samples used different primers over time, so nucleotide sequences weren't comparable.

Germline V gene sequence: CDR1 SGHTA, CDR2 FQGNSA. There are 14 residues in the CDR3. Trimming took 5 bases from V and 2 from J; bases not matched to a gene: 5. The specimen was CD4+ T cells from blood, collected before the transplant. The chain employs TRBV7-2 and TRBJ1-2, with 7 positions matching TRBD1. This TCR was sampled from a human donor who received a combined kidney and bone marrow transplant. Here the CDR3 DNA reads TGTGCCAGCAGCCGGGGGACAGTAAACTATGGCTACACCTTC. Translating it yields CASSRGTVNYGYTF.